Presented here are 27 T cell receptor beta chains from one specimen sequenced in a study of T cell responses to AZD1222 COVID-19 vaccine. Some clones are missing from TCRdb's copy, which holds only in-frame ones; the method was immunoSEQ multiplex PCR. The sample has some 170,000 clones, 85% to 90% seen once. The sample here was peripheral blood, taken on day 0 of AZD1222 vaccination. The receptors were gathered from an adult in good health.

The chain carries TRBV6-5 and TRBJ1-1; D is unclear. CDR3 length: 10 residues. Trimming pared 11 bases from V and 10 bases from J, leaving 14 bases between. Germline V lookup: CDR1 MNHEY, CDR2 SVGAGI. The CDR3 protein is CAAGPGGAFF. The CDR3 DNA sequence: TGTGCCGCCGGGCCGGGTGGAGCTTTCTTT.

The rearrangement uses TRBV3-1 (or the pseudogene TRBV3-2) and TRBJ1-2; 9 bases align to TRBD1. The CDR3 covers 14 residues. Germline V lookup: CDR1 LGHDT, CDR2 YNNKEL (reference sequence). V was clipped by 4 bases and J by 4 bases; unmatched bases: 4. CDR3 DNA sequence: TGTGCCAGCAGCCCTACAGGGGGCCGCTATGGCTACACCTTC. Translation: CASSPTGGRYGYTF.

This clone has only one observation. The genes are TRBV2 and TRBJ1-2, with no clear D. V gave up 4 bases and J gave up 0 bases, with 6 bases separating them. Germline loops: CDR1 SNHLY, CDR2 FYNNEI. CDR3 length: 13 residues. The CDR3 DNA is TGTGCCAGCAGTGGTCAGGCTAACTATGGCTACACCTTC. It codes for CASSGQANYGYTF.

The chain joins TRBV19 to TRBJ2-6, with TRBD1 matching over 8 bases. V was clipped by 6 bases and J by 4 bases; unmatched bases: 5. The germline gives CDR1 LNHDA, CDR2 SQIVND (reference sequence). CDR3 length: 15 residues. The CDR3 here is CASRQTGAGANVLTF. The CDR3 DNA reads TGTGCCAGTAGACAGACAGGGGCGGGGGCCAACGTCCTGACTTTC.

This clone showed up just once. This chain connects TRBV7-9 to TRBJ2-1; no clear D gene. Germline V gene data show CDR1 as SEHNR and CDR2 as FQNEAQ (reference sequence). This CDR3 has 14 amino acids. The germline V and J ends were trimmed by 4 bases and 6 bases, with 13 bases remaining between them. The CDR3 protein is CASSSGSGLNEQFF. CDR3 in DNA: TGTGCCAGCAGCTCCGGGTCAGGCCTCAATGAGCAGTTCTTC.

The CDR3 DNA follows: TGTGCCGGGGGGGGATCAGGCCTGAACACTGAAGCTTTCTTT. This sequence encodes CAGGGSGLNTEAFF. The V and J genes are TRBV24-1 and TRBJ1-1; D is possibly TRBD1 (5 bases). CDR1 and CDR2 (germline): KGHDR, SFDVKD. Between the trimmed V and J ends, which lost 12 bases and 0 bases, there was a span of 16 bases. This CDR3 region has 14 residues.

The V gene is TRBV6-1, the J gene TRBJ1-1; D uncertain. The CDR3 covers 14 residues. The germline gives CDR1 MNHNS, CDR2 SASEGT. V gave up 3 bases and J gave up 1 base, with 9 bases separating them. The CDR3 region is CASSDGWWNTEAFF. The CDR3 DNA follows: TGTGCCAGCAGTGATGGTTGGTGGAACACTGAAGCTTTCTTT.

In DNA, the CDR3 is TGTGCCAGTAGTATACAGGGGGCGATGAGCACAGATACGCAGTATTTT. This gives the protein CASSIQGAMSTDTQYF. The chain is built from TRBV19 and TRBJ2-3; 8 nucleotides align to TRBD1. CDR3 length: 16 residues. With V trimmed by 2 bases and J by 0 bases, 4 bases remained unmatched. Germline V gene lookup returns CDR1 LNHDA and CDR2 SQIVND (reference sequence).

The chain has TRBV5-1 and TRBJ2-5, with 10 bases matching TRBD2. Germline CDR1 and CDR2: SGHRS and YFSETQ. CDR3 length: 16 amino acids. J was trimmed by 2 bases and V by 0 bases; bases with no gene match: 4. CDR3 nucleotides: TGCGCCAGCAGCTTGGATCCAGCGGGAGGGCAAGAGACCCAGTACTTC. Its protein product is CASSLDPAGGQETQYF.

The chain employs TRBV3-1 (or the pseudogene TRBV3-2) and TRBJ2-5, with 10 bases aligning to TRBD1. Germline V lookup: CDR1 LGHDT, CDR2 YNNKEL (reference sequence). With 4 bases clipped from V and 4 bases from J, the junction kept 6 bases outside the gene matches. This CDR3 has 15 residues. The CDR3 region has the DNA TGTGCCAGCAGCCGCGGGACAGGGGAACGAGAGACCCAGTACTTC. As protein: CASSRGTGERETQYF.

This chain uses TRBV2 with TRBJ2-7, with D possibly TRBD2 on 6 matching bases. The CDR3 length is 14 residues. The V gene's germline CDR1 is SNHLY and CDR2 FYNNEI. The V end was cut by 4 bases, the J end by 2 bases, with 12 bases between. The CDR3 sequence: CASSVETGAYEQYF. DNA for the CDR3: TGTGCCAGCAGTGTGGAGACGGGGGCCTACGAGCAGTACTTC.

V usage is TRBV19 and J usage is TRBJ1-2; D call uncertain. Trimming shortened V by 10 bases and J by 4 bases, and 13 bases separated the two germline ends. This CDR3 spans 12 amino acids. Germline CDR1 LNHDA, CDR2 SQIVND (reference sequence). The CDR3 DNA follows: TGTGCCATCTCGACGGCCCCCTATGGCTACACCTTC. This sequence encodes CAISTAPYGYTF.

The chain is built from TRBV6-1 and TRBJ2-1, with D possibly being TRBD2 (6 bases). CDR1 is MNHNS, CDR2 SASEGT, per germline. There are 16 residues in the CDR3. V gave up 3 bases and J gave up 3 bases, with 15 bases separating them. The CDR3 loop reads CASSDPTGEFYNEQFF. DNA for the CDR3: TGTGCCAGCAGTGATCCTACGGGAGAATTCTACAATGAGCAGTTCTTC.

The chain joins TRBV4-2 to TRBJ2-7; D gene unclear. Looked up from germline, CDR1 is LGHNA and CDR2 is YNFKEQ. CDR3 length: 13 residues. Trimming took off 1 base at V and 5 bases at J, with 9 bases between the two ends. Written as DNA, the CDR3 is TGTGCCAGCAGCCAAGGCTGGGGTAACGAGCAGTACGTC. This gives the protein CASSQGWGNEQYV.

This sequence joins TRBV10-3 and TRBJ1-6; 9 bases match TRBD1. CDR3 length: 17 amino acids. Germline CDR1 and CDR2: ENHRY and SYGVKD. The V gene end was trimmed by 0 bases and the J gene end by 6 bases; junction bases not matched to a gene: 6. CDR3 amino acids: CAISESTGGMGNSPLHF. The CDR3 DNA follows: TGTGCCATCAGTGAGTCTACAGGGGGCATGGGTAATTCACCCCTCCACTTT.

This chain's CDR3 is CASIGQAVGSGYTF. The CDR3 nucleotides read TGTGCCAGCATCGGACAAGCCGTCGGATCTGGCTACACCTTC. The V call is TRBV6-5, the J call TRBJ1-2, with D maybe TRBD1 (5 bases). The CDR3 extends over 14 amino acids. Germline CDR1 MNHEY, CDR2 SVGAGI. V gave up 7 bases and J gave up 7 bases, with 19 bases separating them.

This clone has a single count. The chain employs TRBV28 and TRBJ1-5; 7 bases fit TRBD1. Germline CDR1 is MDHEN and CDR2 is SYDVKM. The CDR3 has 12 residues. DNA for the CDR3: TGTGCGACCAACAGGGGTAATCAGCCCCAGCATTTT. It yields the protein CATNRGNQPQHF.

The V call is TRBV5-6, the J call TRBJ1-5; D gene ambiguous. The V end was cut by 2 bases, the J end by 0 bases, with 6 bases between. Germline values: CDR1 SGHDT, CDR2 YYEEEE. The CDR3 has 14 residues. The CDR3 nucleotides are TGTGCCAGCAGCTTATGGGATAGCAATCAGCCCCAGCATTTT. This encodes CASSLWDSNQPQHF. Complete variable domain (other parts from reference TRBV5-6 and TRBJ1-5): DAGVTQSPTHLIKTRGQQVTLRCSPKSGHDTVSWYQQALGQGPQFIFQYYEEEERQRGNFPDRFSGHQFPNYSSELNVNALLLGDSALYLCASSLWDSNQPQHFGDGTRLSIL.

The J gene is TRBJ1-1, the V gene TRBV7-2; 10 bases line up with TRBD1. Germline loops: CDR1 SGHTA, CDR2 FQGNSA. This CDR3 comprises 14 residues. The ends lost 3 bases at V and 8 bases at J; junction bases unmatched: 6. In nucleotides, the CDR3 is TGTGCCAGCAGCTTCCCGGGACAGGGGATGGAAGCTTTCTTT. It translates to CASSFPGQGMEAFF. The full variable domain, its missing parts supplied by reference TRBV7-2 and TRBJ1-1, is GAGVSQSPSNKVTEKGKDVELRCDPISGHTALYWYRQSLGQGLEFLIYFQGNSAPDKSGLPSDRFSAERTGGSVSTLTIQRTQQEDSAVYLCASSFPGQGMEAFFGQGTRLTVV.

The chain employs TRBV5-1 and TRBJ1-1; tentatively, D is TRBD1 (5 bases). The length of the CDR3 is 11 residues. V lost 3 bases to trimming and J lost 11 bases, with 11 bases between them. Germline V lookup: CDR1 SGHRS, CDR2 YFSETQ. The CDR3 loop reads CASSSGTVAFF. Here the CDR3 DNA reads TGCGCCAGCAGCTCGGGGACGGTGGCTTTCTTT.

The CDR3 DNA follows: TGTGCCAGTAGTACAGAAACCGGGACAGCGACTCTAGCCAAAAACATTCAGTACTTC. Protein: CASSTETGTATLAKNIQYF. The chain is built from TRBV19 and TRBJ2-4; 7 positions agree with TRBD1. Looked up from germline, CDR1 is LNHDA and CDR2 is SQIVND (reference sequence). The junction had 15 bases not matched to a gene; V was cut back by 4 bases and J by 0 bases. CDR3 length equals 19 residues.

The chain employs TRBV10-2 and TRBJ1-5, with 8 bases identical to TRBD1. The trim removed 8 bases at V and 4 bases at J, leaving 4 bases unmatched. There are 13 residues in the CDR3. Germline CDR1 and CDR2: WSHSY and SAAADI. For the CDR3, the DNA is TGCGCCAGCTGGGGGGACAGGAATCAGCCCCAGCATTTT. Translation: CASWGDRNQPQHF.

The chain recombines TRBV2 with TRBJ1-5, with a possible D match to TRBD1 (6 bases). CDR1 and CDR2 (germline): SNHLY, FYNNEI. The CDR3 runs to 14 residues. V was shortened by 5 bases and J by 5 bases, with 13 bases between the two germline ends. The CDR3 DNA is TGTGCCAGCAGTCCCCAGGGGTTAGATCAGCCCCAGCATTTT. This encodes CASSPQGLDQPQHF. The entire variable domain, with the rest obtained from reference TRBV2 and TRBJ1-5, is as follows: EPEVTQTPSHQVTQMGQEVILRCVPISNHLYFYWYRQILGQKVEFLVSFYNNEISEKSEIFDDQFSVERPDGSNFTLKIRSTKLEDSAMYFCASSPQGLDQPQHFGDGTRLSIL.

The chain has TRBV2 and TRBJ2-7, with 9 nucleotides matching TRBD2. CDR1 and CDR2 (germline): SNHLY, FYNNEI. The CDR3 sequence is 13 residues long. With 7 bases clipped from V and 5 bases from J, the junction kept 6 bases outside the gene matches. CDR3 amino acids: CASTSGGKDEQYV. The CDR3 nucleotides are TGTGCCAGCACCAGCGGGGGGAAGGACGAGCAGTACGTC.

The DNA for the CDR3 is TGTGCCACCAGTGAGAACAGGGATGGCTACACCTTC. Translated: CATSENRDGYTF. The rearrangement joins TRBV24-1 to TRBJ1-2; D is possibly TRBD1 (6 bases). The germline gives CDR1 KGHDR, CDR2 SFDVKD. CDR3 length: 12 amino acids. V lost 4 bases and J 6 bases, leaving 8 bases between the germline ends.

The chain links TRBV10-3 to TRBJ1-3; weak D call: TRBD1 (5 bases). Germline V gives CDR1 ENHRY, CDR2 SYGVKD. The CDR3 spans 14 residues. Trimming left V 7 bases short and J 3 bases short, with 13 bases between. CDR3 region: CAINPQGGGNTIYF. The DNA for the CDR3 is TGTGCCATCAATCCGCAGGGTGGTGGAAACACCATATATTTT.

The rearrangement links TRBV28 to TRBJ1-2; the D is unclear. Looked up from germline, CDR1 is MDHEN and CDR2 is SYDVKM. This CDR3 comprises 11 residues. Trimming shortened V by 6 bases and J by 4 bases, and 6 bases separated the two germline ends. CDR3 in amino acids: CASRNSYGYTF. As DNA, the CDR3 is TGTGCCAGCAGAAACAGCTATGGCTACACCTTC.